Shown below are 7 T cell receptor beta chains from a single sample sequenced in a study of response to subunit inactivated influenza vaccine. TCRdb processed the RT-PCR reads anew with MiXCR; each CDR3 protein has one entry. The sample has 150,000 to 200,000 distinct CDR3 sequences; about 12% are singletons. This sample was also put to use in a study of T cells expressing NK-cell markers. That study adds: TCR beta libraries carry UMIs added by 5'RACE template switching.

This specimen was CD8+ T cells sorted from PBMCs, taken roughly 12 days after vaccination. These receptors all stem from a man aged 50-59 years who received an inactivated influenza vaccine.

The genes are TRBV11-1 and TRBJ2-1; 8 bases are a match to TRBD1. The V and J ends lost 2 bases and 1 base, in that order; junction bases with no gene match: 19. CDR1 and CDR2 (germline): SGHAT, FQDESV (reference sequence). This CDR3 spans 21 amino acids. CDR3 nucleotides: TGTGCCAGCAGCTTAAGGACAGGGTGGCTTAGAAAGGTTCGGTCCTACAATGAGCAGTTCTTC. It yields the protein CASSLRTGWLRKVRSYNEQFF.

By share of the sample, this clonotype is medium-sized. The chain is built from TRBV5-1 and TRBJ2-1, with a possible D match to TRBD1 (6 bases). V lost 1 base, J lost 5 bases, and 7 bases lay in between. Germline values: CDR1 SGHRS, CDR2 YFSETQ. The CDR3 runs to 13 residues. CDR3 nucleotide sequence: TGCGCCAGCAGCTTGACAGGGAACAATGAGCAGTTCTTC. This codes for CASSLTGNNEQFF.

This chain connects TRBV29-1 to TRBJ1-1, with D tentatively TRBD1 (6 bases). This CDR3 contains 12 residues. The V gene lost 5 bases and the J gene lost 1 base, with 8 bases spanning the gap. Germline CDR1 and CDR2: SQVTM and ANQGSEA. DNA for the CDR3: TGCAGCGTTAGGGGGGGGAACACTGAAGCTTTCTTT. This translates into CSVRGGNTEAFF.

This clonotype was detected a few times. This chain connects TRBV9 to TRBJ2-7; D unresolved. Germline V CDR1 and CDR2: SGDLS, YYNGEE. This CDR3 region has 14 residues. V was cut by 0 bases and J by 3 bases, with 10 bases left in between. The CDR3 DNA reads as TGTGCCAGCAGCGTAGCCAGTAGTAACTACGAGCAGTACTTC. It is translated as CASSVASSNYEQYF.

By share, this clonotype ranks as medium-sized. This chain joins TRBV29-1 and TRBJ2-2; D is perhaps TRBD1 (5 bases). The V end was cut by 4 bases, the J end by 7 bases, with 16 bases between. The CDR3 sequence is 14 residues long. Germline lookup yields CDR1 SQVTM and CDR2 ANQGSEA. The DNA for the CDR3 is TGCAGCGTTGCTTCCCAGGGCCCACACGGGGAGCTGTTTTTT. Amino acids: CSVASQGPHGELFF.

In this sample, this clonotype turned up a few times. The V call is TRBV13, the J call TRBJ2-7, with a tentative D call TRBD2 (6 bases). The germline CDR1 and CDR2 sequences are PRHDT and FYEKMQ (reference sequence). This CDR3 spans 14 amino acids. V lost 4 bases and J 2 bases, leaving 12 bases between the germline ends. This chain's CDR3 is CASSSPGLTYEQYF. As DNA, the CDR3 is TGTGCCAGCAGCTCACCGGGACTTACCTACGAGCAGTACTTC.

The CDR3 sequence is CASSHRDYGELFF. CDR3 bases: TGTGCCAGCAGCCACAGGGATTACGGGGAGCTGTTTTTT. V gene TRBV7-9 combines with J gene TRBJ2-2, with D tentatively TRBD1 (6 bases). The CDR3 sequence is 13 residues long. The germline CDR1 and CDR2 sequences are SEHNR and FQNEAQ (reference sequence). Trimming removed 5 bases at V and 7 bases at J, with 11 bases between.